This T cell receptor beta chain was profiled in a study of Ad26.COV2.S vaccination and SARS-CoV-2 variants. Study-level background: Once or twice, 56 days apart, Ad26.COV2.S was delivered intramuscularly.

General study results and limits: The analyses of TCR breadth and depth may have understated the size of total T cell responses.

A word on this clone: Its specificity is unknown.

Repertoires were generated with immunoSEQ multiplex PCR, while TCRdb's copy carries only in-frame clones and drops some. The sample consists of roughly 400,000 clones, about 89% of them appearing once. Treatment here: roughly 20 received Ad26.COV2.S at low or high dose, single or two shots; five or six received placebo; per-sample allocation not given. Samples were taken on day 63 after the first vaccine or placebo injection. CDR3 size: 14 residues. CDR1 and CDR2 from the germline V gene are SGDLS and YYNGEE. V lost 0 bases, J lost 13 bases, and 16 bases lay in between. This chain links TRBV9 with TRBJ2-2, with D possibly matching TRBD2 (5 bases). The sequence derives from a person between 18 and 60 years old who received the Ad26.COV2.S COVID-19 vaccine or a placebo. Material: peripheral blood, obtained in a trial of Ad26.COV2.S vaccine versus placebo. CDR3 DNA: TGTGCCAGCAGCGTAGGCCAACTGGACTTGGGGCTGTTTTTT. Residues: CASSVGQLDLGLFF.